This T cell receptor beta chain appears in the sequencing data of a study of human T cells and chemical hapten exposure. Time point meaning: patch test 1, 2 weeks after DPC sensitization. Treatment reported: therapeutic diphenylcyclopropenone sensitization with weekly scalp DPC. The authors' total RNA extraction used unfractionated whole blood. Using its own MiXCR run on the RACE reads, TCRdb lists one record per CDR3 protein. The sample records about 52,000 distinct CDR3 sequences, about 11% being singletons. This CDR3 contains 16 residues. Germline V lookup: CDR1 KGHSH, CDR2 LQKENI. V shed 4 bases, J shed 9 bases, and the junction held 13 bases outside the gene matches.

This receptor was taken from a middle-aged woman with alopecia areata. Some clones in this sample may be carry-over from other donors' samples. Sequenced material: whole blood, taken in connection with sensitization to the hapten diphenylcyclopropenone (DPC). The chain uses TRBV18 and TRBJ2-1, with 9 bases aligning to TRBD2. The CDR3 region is CASSLSKVAGASEQFF. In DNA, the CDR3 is TGTGCCAGCTCACTATCGAAAGTAGCGGGAGCCAGTGAGCAGTTCTTC.